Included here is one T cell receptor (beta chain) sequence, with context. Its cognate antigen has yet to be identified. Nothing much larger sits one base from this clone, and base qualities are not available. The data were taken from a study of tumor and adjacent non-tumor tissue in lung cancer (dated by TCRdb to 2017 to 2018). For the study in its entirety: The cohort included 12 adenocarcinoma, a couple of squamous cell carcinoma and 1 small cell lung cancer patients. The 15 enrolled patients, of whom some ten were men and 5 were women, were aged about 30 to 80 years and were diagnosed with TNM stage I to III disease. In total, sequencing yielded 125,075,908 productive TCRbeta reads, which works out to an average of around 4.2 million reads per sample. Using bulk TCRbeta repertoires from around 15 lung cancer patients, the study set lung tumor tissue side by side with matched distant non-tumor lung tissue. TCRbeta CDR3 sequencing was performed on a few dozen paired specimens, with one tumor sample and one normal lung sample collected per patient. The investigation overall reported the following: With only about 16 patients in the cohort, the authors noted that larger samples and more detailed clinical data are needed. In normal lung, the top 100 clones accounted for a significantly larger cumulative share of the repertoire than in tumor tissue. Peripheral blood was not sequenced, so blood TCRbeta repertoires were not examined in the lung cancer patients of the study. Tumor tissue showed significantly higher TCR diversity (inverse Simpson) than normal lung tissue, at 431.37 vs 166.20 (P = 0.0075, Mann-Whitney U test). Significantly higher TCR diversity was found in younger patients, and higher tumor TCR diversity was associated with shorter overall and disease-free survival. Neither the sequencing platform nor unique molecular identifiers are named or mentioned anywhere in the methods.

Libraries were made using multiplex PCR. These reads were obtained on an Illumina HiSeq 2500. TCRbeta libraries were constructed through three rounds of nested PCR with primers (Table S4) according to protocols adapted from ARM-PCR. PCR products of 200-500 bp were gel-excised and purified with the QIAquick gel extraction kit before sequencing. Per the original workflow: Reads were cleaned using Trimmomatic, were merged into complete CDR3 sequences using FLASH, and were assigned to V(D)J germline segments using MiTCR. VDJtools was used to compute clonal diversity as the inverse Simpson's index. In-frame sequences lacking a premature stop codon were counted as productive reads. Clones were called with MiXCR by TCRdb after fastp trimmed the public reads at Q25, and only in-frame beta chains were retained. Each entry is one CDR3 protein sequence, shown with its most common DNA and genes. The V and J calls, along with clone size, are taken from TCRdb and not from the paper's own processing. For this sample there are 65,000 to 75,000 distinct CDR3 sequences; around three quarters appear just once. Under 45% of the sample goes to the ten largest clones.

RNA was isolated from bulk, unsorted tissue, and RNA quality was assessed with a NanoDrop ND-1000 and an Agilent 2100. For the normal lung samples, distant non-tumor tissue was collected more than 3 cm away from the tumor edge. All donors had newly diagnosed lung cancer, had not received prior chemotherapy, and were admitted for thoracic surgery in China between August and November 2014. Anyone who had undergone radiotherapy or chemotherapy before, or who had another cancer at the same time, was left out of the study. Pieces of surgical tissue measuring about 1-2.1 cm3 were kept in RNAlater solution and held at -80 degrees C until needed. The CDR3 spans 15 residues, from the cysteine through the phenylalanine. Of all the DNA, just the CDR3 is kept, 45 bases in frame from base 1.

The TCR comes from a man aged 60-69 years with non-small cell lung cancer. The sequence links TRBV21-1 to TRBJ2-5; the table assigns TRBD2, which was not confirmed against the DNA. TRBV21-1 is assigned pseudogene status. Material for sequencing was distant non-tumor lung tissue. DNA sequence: TGTGTCAGCGGGGCTCTCGCTGGTCCACAAGAGACCCAGTACTTC. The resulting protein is CVSGALAGPQETQYF.